One and the same sample provided the 19 T cell receptor beta chains below, sequenced in a study of cytomegalovirus exposure and HLA in healthy donors. 13 Jbeta primers and 60 Vbeta primers were used for the PCR. Data came from immunoSEQ multiplex PCR; TCRdb stores just in-frame clones and leaves some out. The sample lists under 200,000 clones, roughly 71% occurring once. The source material was PBMCs. Receptors were obtained from a male donor in good health and CMV-seropositive.

The chain is built from TRBV12-5 and TRBJ1-1, with D tentatively TRBD1 (5 bases). V dropped 0 bases and J dropped 8 bases, with 10 bases sitting between them. This CDR3 region has 13 residues. Germline V gene data show CDR1 as LGHNT and CDR2 as FRNRAP. In nucleotides, the CDR3 is TGTGCTAGTGGTTTGGTCCCGGGACTAGAAGCTTTCTTT. It translates to CASGLVPGLEAFF.

The gene calls are TRBV27 and TRBJ1-2; possibly TRBD1 for D (5 bases). CDR1 and CDR2 (germline): MNHEY, SMNVEV (reference sequence). The germline V and J ends were trimmed by 6 bases and 0 bases, with 17 bases remaining between them. CDR3 size: 16 residues. DNA for the CDR3: TGTGCCAGCAGGGTGCATTGGACACCTACTAACTATGGCTACACCTTC. Translation gives CASRVHWTPTNYGYTF.

The chain is built from TRBV27 and TRBJ2-6; D is perhaps TRBD2 (6 bases). The germline gives CDR1 MNHEY, CDR2 SMNVEV (reference sequence). This CDR3 region has 15 residues. The V gene lost 7 bases and the J gene lost 0 bases, with 10 bases spanning the gap. CDR3 residues: CASKGRLSGANVLTF. In nucleotides, the CDR3 is TGTGCCAGCAAGGGGAGGCTCTCTGGGGCCAACGTCCTGACTTTC.

The chain links TRBV4-3 to TRBJ2-5; D perhaps matches TRBD1 (6 bases). V lost 0 bases to trimming and J lost 6 bases, with 17 bases between them. CDR3 size: 16 residues. Germline values: CDR1 LGHNA, CDR2 YSLEER. The CDR3 DNA sequence: TGCGCCAGCAGCCAAGATGCGCGGCAGGGGATGCAGACCCAGTACTTC. Translated, it gives CASSQDARQGMQTQYF.

J is TRBJ1-1 and V is TRBV7-6; D remains unclear. This CDR3 is 13 amino acids long. The V and J ends lost 5 bases and 4 bases respectively, with 11 bases between them. Germline CDR1 SGHVS, CDR2 FNYEAQ. The CDR3 spells CASSPRHSTEAFF. The CDR3 region has the DNA TGTGCCAGCAGCCCCAGACACAGCACTGAAGCTTTCTTT.

This clone has a handful of counts. The chain carries TRBV7-9 and TRBJ2-2, with 8 bases matching TRBD1. Per the germline V gene, CDR1 is SEHNR and CDR2 is FQNEAQ (reference sequence). With V trimmed by 3 bases and J by 9 bases, 9 bases remained unmatched. There are 15 residues in the CDR3. The CDR3 DNA sequence: TGTGCCAGCAGCTTCTGGACAGGGAGATCTCGGGAGCTGTTTTTT. This codes for CASSFWTGRSRELFF.

This clone was observed a single time. V usage is TRBV27 and J usage is TRBJ1-1; no definite D call. Per germline, CDR1 MNHEY and CDR2 SMNVEV (reference sequence). The CDR3 sequence is 13 residues long. Trimming removed 5 bases from V and 0 bases from J, with 7 bases in between. The CDR3 DNA reads as TGTGCCAGCAGTCCTCAGTTGAACACTGAAGCTTTCTTT. It specifies CASSPQLNTEAFF.

The chain links TRBV19 to TRBJ1-3; 7 bases are shared with TRBD1. V dropped 11 bases and J dropped 1; count of bases not matched to a gene: 14. The CDR3 covers 16 residues. Per germline, CDR1 LNHDA and CDR2 SQIVND (reference sequence). CDR3 bases: TGTGCCGTGGGGGATCCCGGGACAGTTTCTGGAAACACCATATATTTT. As protein: CAVGDPGTVSGNTIYF.

This clone turned up a few times. This chain links TRBV30 with TRBJ2-5; 11 bases match TRBD2. Matching the DNA end better, TRBJ2-7 makes the J call doubtful. Per the germline V gene, CDR1 is GTSNPN and CDR2 is SVGIG (reference sequence). The CDR3 is made up of 13 amino acids. Here the CDR3 DNA reads TGTGCCGGGTATAGCGGGGGGGCCTACGAGCAGTACTTC. It is translated as CAGYSGGAYEQYF.

The genes are TRBV23-1 and TRBJ1-2; D remains ambiguous. TRBV23-1 is treated as an ORF (open reading frame) with a function not yet certain. The CDR3 is 15 residues long. The ends were cut back, 11 bases at V and 6 bases at J, with 25 bases in the middle. The CDR3 sequence: CACPHRLLEDHGYTF. The CDR3 DNA is TGCGCCTGCCCCCATAGACTTCTGGAAGACCATGGCTACACCTTC.

The chain has TRBV7-9 and TRBJ1-2; no firm D call. Looked up from germline, CDR1 is SEHNR and CDR2 is FQNEAQ (reference sequence). CDR3 length: 14 residues. The V and J ends lost 4 bases and 8 bases respectively, with 17 bases between them. CDR3 region: CASSWPLAGRGYTF. The CDR3 DNA reads TGTGCCAGCAGCTGGCCCCTGGCAGGCCGAGGCTACACCTTC.

This chain links TRBV10-2 with TRBJ2-6; D is perhaps TRBD2 (5 bases). Per germline, CDR1 WSHSY and CDR2 SAAADI. The CDR3 extends over 15 amino acids. The V end was cut by 7 bases, the J end by 2 bases, with 12 bases between. CDR3 amino acids: CASTTSSTGANVLTF. The CDR3 nucleotides read TGCGCCAGCACCACTAGTTCAACTGGGGCCAACGTCCTGACTTTC.

The rearrangement uses TRBV6-1 and TRBJ1-2; D not certain. The CDR3 sequence is 15 residues long. V lost 3 bases and J lost 4, with 15 bases in between. CDR1 and CDR2 from the germline V gene are MNHNS and SASEGT. The CDR3 bases are TGTGCCAGCAGTGACATCTTGACCGGCGGCTATGGCTACACCTTC. This gives the protein CASSDILTGGYGYTF.

This chain connects TRBV11-2 to TRBJ2-1; 11 nucleotides agree with TRBD1. Per the germline V gene, CDR1 is SGHAT and CDR2 is FQNNGV. The CDR3 runs 15 residues. V shed 4 bases and J 5 bases; nucleotides not matched to a gene: 4. CDR3 bases: TGTGCCAGCAGCTGGGGACAGGGGGTCAACAATGAGCAGTTCTTC. Its protein is CASSWGQGVNNEQFF. Complete variable domain (other parts from reference TRBV11-2 and TRBJ2-1): EAGVAQSPRYKIIEKRQSVAFWCNPISGHATLYWYQQILGQGPKLLIQFQNNGVVDDSQLPKDRFSAERLKGVDSTLKIQPAKLEDSAVYLCASSWGQGVNNEQFFGPGTRLTVL.

This rearrangement joins TRBV5-5 to TRBJ2-1, with a weak D call TRBD1 (6 bases). CDR3 length: 16 residues. In germline, CDR1 is SGHKS, CDR2 YYEKEE (reference sequence). Trimming pared 4 bases from V and 2 bases from J, leaving 16 bases between. CDR3 bases: TGTGCCAGCAGCCCAGAACCGGGACAAGCCTACAATGAGCAGTTCTTC. This sequence encodes CASSPEPGQAYNEQFF.

The V and J genes are TRBV4-2 and TRBJ2-1; possible D gene TRBD2, 6 bases. The CDR3 extends over 16 amino acids. The germline V gene has CDR1 LGHNA and CDR2 YNFKEQ. V was trimmed by 1 base and J by 0 bases, leaving 10 bases between them. The CDR3 loop is CASSQGVGLSYNEQFF. In nucleotides, the CDR3 is TGTGCCAGCAGCCAAGGGGTGGGACTCTCCTACAATGAGCAGTTCTTC.

This chain uses TRBV2 with TRBJ1-2; D unresolved. Germline V gives CDR1 SNHLY, CDR2 FYNNEI. V was trimmed by 3 bases and J by 0 bases, leaving 14 bases between them. The CDR3 is 16 amino acids. The CDR3 protein is CASSDGRYPSNYGYTF. The DNA of the CDR3 is TGTGCCAGCAGTGACGGGAGGTATCCCTCTAACTATGGCTACACCTTC.

V gene TRBV5-6 combines with J gene TRBJ1-5; 9 nucleotides align to TRBD1. The germline V gene has CDR1 SGHDT and CDR2 YYEEEE. Trimming took 5 bases from V and 7 from J; bases not matched to a gene: 13. The CDR3 is 16 residues long. The CDR3 protein is CASSSSRDRAYQPQHF. Here the CDR3 DNA reads TGTGCCAGCAGTTCCTCTCGGGACAGGGCTTACCAGCCCCAGCATTTT.

The chain has TRBV30 and TRBJ1-2; D perhaps matches TRBD1 (6 bases). CDR3 size: 14 residues. Germline V lookup: CDR1 GTSNPN, CDR2 SVGIG (reference sequence). Trimming left V 4 bases short and J 4 bases short, with 16 bases between. The CDR3 nucleotides are TGTGCCTGGAATAGTAGGGGGGGCCTCTATGGCTACACCTTC. It specifies CAWNSRGGLYGYTF.